This TCR beta chain was obtained from a study of regulatory dendritic cells for organ transplantation. Memory T cells were CD45RO+, naive were CD45RA+, sorted by FACS. V shed 2 bases and J shed 3 bases, with 26 bases lying between them. CDR3 length: 19 residues. CDR1 and CDR2 from the germline V gene are ENHRY and SYGVKD. Assay used: immunoSEQ multiplex PCR; TCRdb lists only in-frame clones, some missing. The sample includes some 28,000 clones, around 80% of them seen just once. The sequenced sample consisted of naive CD4+ T cells from blood. Subset denoted: CD45RA+ naive T cells. This TCR derives from a human donor in good health. This chain uses TRBV10-3 with TRBJ2-7; D uncertain. The CDR3, as DNA: TGTGCCATCAGTGAGCCCCCCCAGACGCCGGGTTTGGTGGTCTACGAGCAGTACTTC. Its translation: CAISEPPQTPGLVVYEQYF.